This TCR beta chain derives from a study of T cells after posttransplantation cyclophosphamide (dated by TCRdb to the mid-2010s). About the full investigation: Using TRB sequencing, the study followed how the T cell repertoire reconstituted after myeloablative bone marrow transplantation in which posttransplantation cyclophosphamide served as GVHD prophylaxis. Antigen receptor sequencing was done on samples from 35 PTCy-treated patients and from approximately 17 related bone marrow donors of those patients. Blood from all 34 PTCy patients who had 1-year posttransplant specimens underwent TRB sequencing. In 3 patients, TRB sequencing was also performed on up to roughly 3 more blood samples taken 2 to 5.2 years after transplant, and in several patients, pretransplant blood was also TRB-sequenced. Because TRA and TRB clonality correlated tightly in some ten samples, later TCR analyses were limited to TRB. Public TRB sequences were compared against a database of over 3,500 sequences linked to responses to pathogens, tumor antigens, self-antigens and alloantigens. Points the paper makes about the study in general: At 1-2 months, donor-recipient similarity was low but rose over the first year, and the later blood repertoires were often dominated by donor CD8+ memory clones. Across the roughly 40 patients, TRB clonality was highly associated with recipient CMV seropositivity and CMV reactivation, and diversity with PTCy was similar to that in the CNI/methotrexate controls. The TRB repertoires of T cells infiltrating skin or the GI tract showed only limited overlap with the TRB repertoires found in blood.

The treatment or condition label, read with the paper, signifies: high-dose cyclophosphamide on days +3 and +4 as single-agent GVHD prophylaxis. PTCy patients received busulfan and fludarabine conditioning, a related or unrelated marrow graft, and cyclophosphamide on days +3 and +4. PTCy-treated patients were drawn from a prospective multi-institutional clinical trial. Mononuclear cells from peripheral blood and bone marrow were separated by Ficoll-Hypaque density centrifugation and then cryopreserved. With regard to this clone: Its binding antigen is unknown. No base quality values were provided; no much bigger clone lies one nucleotide off.

Genomic DNA was used for TRB sequencing, which was performed with the immunoSEQ assay at survey resolution or with the hsTCRB kit. The paper's processing steps were these. Initial read processing used immunoSEQ software, and repertoire analyses used the LymphoSeq R package. Clonality was calculated as 1 minus normalized Shannon entropy, and the Gini coefficient was also calculated for each TRB dataset. To infer phenotypes in unsorted samples, TRB sequences from sorted subsets of the recipient or donor were mapped onto the unsorted samples of the same recipient. In TCRdb, the immuneACCESS table is reduced to in-frame sequences with V and J assigned. These tables do not hold every clone; where another copy was compared, an unresolved V gene accounts for under half, and the others remain unexplained. V and J calls and clone size follow that table, whereas D and trimming were derived from the DNA. For this sample, some 7,600 clones appear and none is a singleton. Together, the top ten hold more than 9% of the sample.

CDR1 and CDR2 (SSHAT, FNYEAQ) derive from the germline V gene (reference sequence). V is trimmed back by 3 bases and J by 6 bases, and the junction contains 6 bases that no gene match accounts for. The cysteine opens and the phenylalanine closes a CDR3 of 14 amino acids. Only CDR3 DNA is held: 42 bases, read in frame from base 1. This TCR came from a female patient aged 50 to 65 who received an allogeneic stem cell transplant from a related donor, was CMV-positive, and had no GVHD. After transplantation, some T cells may belong to the graft donor instead of the recipient. The sequence joins TRBV7-7 to TRBJ2-7, with 9 bases aligning to TRBD1. The sequences come from PBMCs, collected after allogeneic stem cell transplant with posttransplant cyclophosphamide. In nucleotide form, the sequence is TGTGCCAGCAGCTTGGACAGGGGCTCGTCCGAGCAGTACTTC. This sequence encodes CASSLDRGSSEQYF.